The present T cell receptor beta chain was sequenced within a study of regulatory T cells in long-lasting Graves disease. As to time point: newly diagnosed GD, antithyroid drugs for less than 3 months. PBMCs were the source of the RNA used for TCR sequencing. The patient group derived from an endocrinology department in Xi'an, China. About this clonotype itself: Its antigen is unidentified.

The germline CDR1 and CDR2 sequences are SQVTM and ANQGSEA. The CDR3 is 11 amino acids. Between the trimmed V and J ends, which lost 8 bases and 4 bases, there was a span of 11 bases. Notes on the study in general: Lower TCR diversity was seen in persistent Graves' patients than in newly diagnosed ones.

To make TCR beta libraries, researchers used iRepertoire HTBI primers and Arm-PCR of CDR3 regions. MiXCR, run by TCRdb on the multiplex PCR reads, gives a single entry per CDR3 protein. The data hold about 530,000 distinct CDR3 sequences, with approximately 16% observed a single time. The same data also went into a second study, on T cells in Graves' hyperthyroidism and ophthalmopathy. That report notes: Diagnoses used clinical symptoms, serum thyroxine and TRAb, thyroid ultrasound and orbital computed tomography.

The chain is built from TRBV29-1 and TRBJ1-1; D uncertain. The input for sequencing was peripheral blood mononuclear cells (PBMCs), taken at new diagnosis, from a patient treated with antithyroid drugs. The sequence came from a woman aged 35 to 60 with Graves disease. CDR3 sequence: CSYTSSTEAFF. The CDR3 DNA reads as TGCAGCTATACCTCGAGCACTGAAGCTTTCTTT.